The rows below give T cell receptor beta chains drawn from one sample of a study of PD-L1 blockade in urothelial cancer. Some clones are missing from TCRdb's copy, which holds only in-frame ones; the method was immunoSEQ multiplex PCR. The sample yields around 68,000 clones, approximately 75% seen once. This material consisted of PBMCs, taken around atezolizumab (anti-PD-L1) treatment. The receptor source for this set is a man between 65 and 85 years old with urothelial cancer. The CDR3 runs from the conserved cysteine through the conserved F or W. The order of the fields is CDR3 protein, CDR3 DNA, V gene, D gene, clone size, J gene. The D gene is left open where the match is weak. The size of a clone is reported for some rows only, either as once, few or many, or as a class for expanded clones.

CASSEGRGGTQYF	TGTGCCAGTAGTGAGGGTAGAGGGGGGACCCAGTACTTC	TRBV19	-	-	TRBJ2-5
CASSAPGEQYF	TGTGCCAGCAGTGCCCCCGGCGAGCAGTACTTC	TRBV27	-	-	TRBJ2-7
CASSLAPGLAGKQNTGELFF	TGTGCCAGCAGCTTAGCTCCTGGACTAGCGGGGAAGCAAAACACCGGGGAGCTGTTTTTT	TRBV7-2	TRBD2	-	TRBJ2-2
CASSQDWGRYNRWDNEQFF	TGTGCCAGCAGCCAAGATTGGGGCAGGTACAATCGCTGGGACAATGAGCAGTTCTTC	TRBV14	-	-	TRBJ2-1
CASSFPLGDRNQETQYF	TGTGCCAGCAGCTTCCCCCTTGGGGACAGAAATCAAGAGACCCAGTACTTC	TRBV11-2	TRBD1	-	TRBJ2-5
CASSILTGLAGGDTDTQYF	TGTGCCAGTAGTATCTTGACGGGACTAGCGGGAGGAGACACAGATACGCAGTATTTT	TRBV19	TRBD2	-	TRBJ2-3
CASSLITGGTYEQYF	TGTGCCAGCAGCTTGATTACAGGGGGGACCTACGAGCAGTACTTC	TRBV5-6	TRBD1	-	TRBJ2-7
CASRYQGATEAFF	TGTGCCAGCAGGTACCAGGGGGCCACTGAAGCTTTCTTT	TRBV6-1	TRBD1	-	TRBJ1-1
CASSSPGGGYEQYF	TGTGCCAGCAGCTCGCCGGGTGGCGGCTACGAGCAGTACTTC	TRBV5-4	-	-	TRBJ2-7
CASRVWNRGNEQFF	TGTGCCAGCAGAGTATGGAACAGGGGGAATGAGCAGTTCTTC	TRBV6-1	TRBD1	few	TRBJ2-1
CAIVRGQGDGYTF	TGTGCCATCGTCCGAGGACAGGGGGATGGCTACACCTTC	TRBV10-3	TRBD1	-	TRBJ1-2
CATSRVGLEGLAGEETQYF	TGTGCCACCAGCAGAGTCGGGTTGGAAGGGCTAGCGGGAGAAGAGACCCAGTACTTC	TRBV15	TRBD2	-	TRBJ2-5
CATSRVRSGGGYEQFF	TGTGCCACCAGCAGAGTTAGGAGCGGGGGAGGGTATGAGCAGTTCTTC	TRBV15	TRBD2	-	TRBJ2-1
CASSSLTDSYEQYF	TGTGCCAGCAGTTCATTGACAGACTCATACGAGCAGTACTTC	TRBV6-5	-	-	TRBJ2-7
CASSLGQETQYF	TGCGCCAGCAGCTTGGGGCAGGAGACCCAGTACTTC	TRBV5-1	-	-	TRBJ2-5
CVSEETDSNTGELFF	TGTGTCTCGGAGGAGACTGATTCGAACACCGGGGAGCTGTTTTTT	TRBV5-4	-	-	TRBJ2-2
CASSLEREETQYF	TGTGCCAGCAGCTTAGAAAGAGAAGAGACCCAGTACTTC	TRBV7-2	-	few	TRBJ2-5
CASSYSSGGGNEQFF	TGTGCCAGCAGTTACTCGTCGGGAGGCGGCAATGAGCAGTTCTTC	TRBV6-5	TRBD2	-	TRBJ2-1
CASSRQGARGGELFF	TGTGCCAGCAGTAGACAGGGGGCGCGTGGCGGGGAGCTGTTTTTT	TRBV6-5	TRBD1	-	TRBJ2-2
CASSRGIQETQYF	TGTGCCTCCTCCCGGGGGATACAAGAGACCCAGTACTTC	TRBV7-2	-	-	TRBJ2-5
CASRAKSYEAFF	TGTGCCAGTAGGGCCAAGTCATATGAAGCTTTCTTT	TRBV19	-	-	TRBJ1-1
CASSPGTGVNYGYTF	TGTGCCAGCTCACCAGGGACAGGGGTGAACTATGGCTACACCTTC	TRBV18	TRBD1	-	TRBJ1-2
CARSLDGQGETDTQYF	TGTGCCAGAAGCTTAGATGGACAGGGGGAAACAGATACGCAGTATTTT	TRBV7-5	-	-	TRBJ2-3
CAISDRGLVYEQYF	TGTGCCATCAGTGACCGGGGACTAGTCTACGAGCAGTACTTC	TRBV10-3	TRBD2	-	TRBJ2-7
CASSPGQGFYEQYF	TGTGCCAGCTCACCGGGACAGGGGTTCTACGAGCAGTACTTC	TRBV18	TRBD1	-	TRBJ2-7
CATRRGLAGVKDEQYF	TGTGCCACCAGGCGGGGACTAGCGGGAGTTAAAGACGAGCAGTACTTC	TRBV15	TRBD2	-	TRBJ2-7
CASSQTGIGSYEQYF	TGTGCCAGCAGCCAAACAGGGATAGGGTCCTACGAGCAGTACTTC	TRBV14	-	-	TRBJ2-7
CASSEWEGNTGELFF	TGTGCCAGCAGTGAGTGGGAGGGCAACACCGGGGAGCTGTTTTTT	TRBV2	TRBD2	-	TRBJ2-2
CASSMTSGASYEQYF	TGTGCCAGCAGCATGACTAGCGGGGCCTCCTACGAGCAGTACTTC	TRBV7-6	TRBD2	many	TRBJ2-7
CASSPGLPGSYNEQFF	TGCGCCAGCAGCCCGGGACTGCCGGGGTCCTACAATGAGCAGTTCTTC	TRBV4-3	-	-	TRBJ2-1
CASSYDRVYGEAFF	TGTGCCAGCAGTTATGACAGGGTGTATGGTGAAGCTTTCTTT	TRBV5-4	TRBD1	-	TRBJ1-1
CSVGGFTSGRAGDMDEQFF	TGCAGCGTTGGCGGCTTCACTAGCGGGAGGGCCGGTGATATGGATGAGCAGTTCTTC	TRBV29-1	TRBD2	-	TRBJ2-1
CASSLAQGATGELFF	TGCGCCAGCAGCTTGGCTCAGGGGGCCACCGGGGAGCTGTTTTTT	TRBV5-1	TRBD1	-	TRBJ2-2
CSVERESGYGYTF	TGCAGCGTTGAGCGGGAATCCGGCTATGGCTACACCTTC	TRBV29-1	-	-	TRBJ1-2
CASSVSSPDLGGLAGGTNTQYF	TGTGCCAGCAGCGTATCATCCCCCGATTTAGGGGGACTAGCGGGAGGTACTAATACGCAGTATTTT	TRBV9	TRBD2	-	TRBJ2-3
CASSEGSGYNEQFF	TGCGCCAGCAGTGAGGGTAGCGGTTACAATGAGCAGTTCTTC	TRBV10-1	-	-	TRBJ2-1
CASSQYGTSGGSYNEQFF	TGTGCCAGCAGCCAATACGGGACTAGCGGGGGGTCCTACAATGAGCAGTTCTTC	TRBV4-2	TRBD2	-	TRBJ2-1
CASSQPGQGRSAFF	TGTGCCAGCAGCCAACCGGGACAGGGTAGAAGTGCTTTCTTT	TRBV14	TRBD1	-	TRBJ1-1
CASSLPTSINEQYF	TGTGCCAGCAGTTTACCGACTAGCATCAACGAGCAGTACTTC	TRBV27	TRBD2	few	TRBJ2-7
CASSDETGTGYTF	TGTGCCAGCAGTGATGAGACAGGAACGGGCTACACCTTC	TRBV6-4	-	-	TRBJ1-2
CASSWSGENTEAFF	TGTGCCAGCAGCTGGTCGGGGGAGAACACTGAAGCTTTCTTT	TRBV2	-	few	TRBJ1-1
CASSPTGYNEQFF	TGTGCCAGCAGCCCGACAGGCTACAATGAGCAGTTCTTC	TRBV13	-	-	TRBJ2-1
CASSAGPLDEQFF	TGTGCCAGCAGCGCCGGTCCCCTGGATGAGCAGTTCTTC	TRBV7-3	-	once	TRBJ2-1
CASSLGLQGGSYEQYF	TGTGCCAGCAGCTTGGGCCTACAGGGGGGATCCTACGAGCAGTACTTC	TRBV5-4	TRBD1	-	TRBJ2-7
CASSLGAGVGDTQYF	TGTGCCAGCAGCTTAGGAGCGGGAGTAGGAGATACGCAGTATTTT	TRBV7-2	TRBD2	few	TRBJ2-3
CASSLTARSYEQYF	TGTGCCAGCAGCCTAACTGCCCGCTCCTACGAGCAGTACTTC	TRBV7-9	-	-	TRBJ2-7
CASNPLGQGRNGELFF	TGTGCCAGCAACCCACTAGGACAGGGTCGAAACGGGGAGCTGTTTTTT	TRBV7-6	TRBD1	once	TRBJ2-2
CSVPTGTEAFF	TGCAGCGTCCCCACCGGGACTGAAGCTTTCTTT	TRBV29-1	-	-	TRBJ1-1
CASSEGTGTNEKLFF	TGTGCCAGCAGCGAAGGGACAGGCACTAATGAAAAACTGTTTTTT	TRBV9	TRBD1	-	TRBJ1-4
CAWPGGGPNYNEQFF	TGTGCCTGGCCTGGAGGTGGGCCGAATTACAATGAGCAGTTCTTC	TRBV30	-	-	TRBJ2-1
CASSVRVAGAYEQYF	TGTGCCAGCAGCGTTCGAGTCGCGGGGGCCTACGAGCAGTACTTC	TRBV7-2	TRBD2	-	TRBJ2-7